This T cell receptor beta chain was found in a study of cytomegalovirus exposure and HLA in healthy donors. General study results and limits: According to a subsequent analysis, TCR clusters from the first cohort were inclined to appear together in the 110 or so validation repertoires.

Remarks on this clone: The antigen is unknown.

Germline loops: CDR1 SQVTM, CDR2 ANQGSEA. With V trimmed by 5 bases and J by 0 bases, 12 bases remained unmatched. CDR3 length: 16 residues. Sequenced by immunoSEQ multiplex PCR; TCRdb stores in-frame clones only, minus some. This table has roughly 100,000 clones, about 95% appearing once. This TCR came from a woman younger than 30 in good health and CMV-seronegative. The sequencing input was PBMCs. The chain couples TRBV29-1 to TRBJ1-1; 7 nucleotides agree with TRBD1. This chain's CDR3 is CSVHSRQGLMNTEAFF. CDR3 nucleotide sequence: TGCAGCGTTCATTCCCGACAGGGCTTAATGAACACTGAAGCTTTCTTT.